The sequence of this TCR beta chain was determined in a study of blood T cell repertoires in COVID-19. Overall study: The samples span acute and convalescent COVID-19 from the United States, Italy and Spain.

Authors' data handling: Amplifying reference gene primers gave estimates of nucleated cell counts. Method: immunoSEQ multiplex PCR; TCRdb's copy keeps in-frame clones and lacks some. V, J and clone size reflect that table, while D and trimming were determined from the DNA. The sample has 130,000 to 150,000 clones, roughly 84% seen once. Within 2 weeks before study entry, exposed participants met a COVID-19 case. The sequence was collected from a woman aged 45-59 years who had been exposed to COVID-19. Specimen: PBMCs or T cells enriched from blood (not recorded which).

The DNA of the CDR3 is TGTGCCAGCAGCCCCACTAGCGGGAGTCGCCAAGAGACCCAGTACTTC. It yields the protein CASSPTSGSRQETQYF. The rearrangement links TRBV7-2 to TRBJ2-5; TRBD2 matches at 11 bases. The CDR3 is 16 residues long. Germline V gene sequence: CDR1 SGHTA, CDR2 FQGNSA. The junction had 6 bases not matched to a gene; V was cut back by 5 bases and J by 1 base. The whole variable domain, remainder taken from reference TRBV7-2 and TRBJ2-5, is GAGVSQSPSNKVTEKGKDVELRCDPISGHTALYWYRQSLGQGLEFLIYFQGNSAPDKSGLPSDRFSAERTGGSVSTLTIQRTQQEDSAVYLCASSPTSGSRQETQYFGPGTRLLVL.